One sample yielded the 2 T cell receptor beta chains listed below, sequenced in a study of T-cell reconstitution after alpha-beta-depleted transplantation in children. Unique molecular identifiers tagged the TCRbeta library. TCRdb used MiXCR to reprocess the PCR reads, holding one entry per CDR3 protein. The table includes 900,000 or so distinct CDR3 sequences, roughly 15% detected once. The specimen comprised PBMCs, mostly from graft donor cells, sampled 360 days after TCRalphabeta/CD19-depleted stem cell transplant. The receptor source for this set is a male patient aged 5 to 17 who had a stem cell transplant for acute lymphoblastic leukemia, so the T cells may come from the graft donor.

This clonotype was detected only once. CDR3 loop: CAISDLPENTEAFF. In nucleotides, the CDR3 is TGTGCCATCAGTGATCTTCCGGAGAACACTGAAGCTTTCTTT. This rearrangement joins TRBV10-3 to TRBJ1-1; D is ambiguous. Between the trimmed V and J ends, which lost 3 bases and 1 base, there was a span of 9 bases. Germline V lookup: CDR1 ENHRY, CDR2 SYGVKD. This CDR3 has 14 amino acids.

This clonotype has more than one count but fewer than ten. The J gene is TRBJ1-5, the V gene TRBV21-1; TRBD1, as called in the table, went unchecked against the DNA. TRBV21-1 is a documented pseudogene. CDR3 length equals 19 residues. The CDR3 DNA sequence: TGTGCCAGCAGCCAAGAAGATGGAGGGACAGGAAATAGCAATCAGCCCCAGCATTTT. This translates into CASSQEDGGTGNSNQPQHF.